This T cell receptor (beta chain) was documented in a study of response to subunit inactivated influenza vaccine. Study findings and constraints: Each seasonal flu vaccination may recruit only limited new T cells, authors suggested.

The CDR3 has 14 amino acids. Trimming stripped 7 bases from V and 6 bases from J, with 19 bases between. In germline, CDR1 is WSHSY, CDR2 SAAADI. A word on this clonotype: Its antigen is unknown.

TCRdb reprocessed the RT-PCR reads via MiXCR and lists one record per CDR3 protein. The sample shows about 500,000 distinct CDR3 sequences, 16% of them seen only once. V and J are TRBV10-2 and TRBJ2-7; weak D call: TRBD1 (6 bases). This sample comprised CD4+ T cells sorted from PBMCs, obtained approximately 25 months after vaccination. The origin of this receptor is a man in his fifties or sixties who received an inactivated influenza vaccine. Here the CDR3 reads CASTFTGLLAEQYF. The CDR3 coding sequence is TGCGCCAGCACCTTCACAGGGCTCCTAGCCGAGCAGTACTTC.